What follows is one TCR beta chain and its context. What antigen it recognizes has not been identified. Base-call qualities are not available, and no considerably larger clone is one nucleotide away. Germline trimming amounts to 3 bases on V and 6 bases on J, with 5 as the count of junction bases outside the gene matches. CDR1 is given as SGHRS and CDR2 as YFSETQ, both from the germline V gene. The CDR3 runs 13 residues from the cysteine to the phenylalanine. Only the CDR3 portion is preserved as DNA: 39 bases, with reading frame beginning at the first base. The sample belongs to a study of control samples from healthy donors and cancer patients (TCRdb year 2020). Libraries were prepared through the immunoSEQ multiplex PCR assay. TCRdb retrieved this table from immuneACCESS and kept in-frame rearrangements only. Not all clones are present; in checked studies, unresolved V genes account for under half, and no reason is known for the remainder. The sample table contains about 120,000 clones; only one count was recorded for around nine tenths of them. Together, the top ten hold around 10% of the sample.

The receptor was isolated from a man between 25 and 39 years old in good health. Material: blood. This chain is built from TRBV5-1 and TRBJ1-2, and TRBD1 matches 7 of the central bases. The DNA reads as follows: TGCGCCAGCAGCTCACGGACAGGAGATGGCTACACCTTC. Protein translation: CASSSRTGDGYTF.